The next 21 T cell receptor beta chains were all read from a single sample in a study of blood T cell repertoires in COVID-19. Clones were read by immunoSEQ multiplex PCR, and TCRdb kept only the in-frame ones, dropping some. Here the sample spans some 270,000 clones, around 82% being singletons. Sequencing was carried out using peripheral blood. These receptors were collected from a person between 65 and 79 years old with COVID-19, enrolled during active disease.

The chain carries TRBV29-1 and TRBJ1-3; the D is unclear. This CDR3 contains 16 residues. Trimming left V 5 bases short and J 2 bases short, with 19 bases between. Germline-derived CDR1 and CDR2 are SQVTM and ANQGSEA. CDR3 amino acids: CSVSSFRSAAGNTIYF. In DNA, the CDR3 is TGCAGCGTTTCCTCCTTTAGGAGTGCTGCTGGAAACACCATATATTTT. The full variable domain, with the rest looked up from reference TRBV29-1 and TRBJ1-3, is SAVISQKPSRDICQRGTSLTIQCQVDSQVTMMFWYRQQPGQSLTLIATANQGSEATYESGFVIDKFPISRPNLTFSTLTVSNMSPEDSSIYLCSVSSFRSAAGNTIYFGEGSWLTVV.

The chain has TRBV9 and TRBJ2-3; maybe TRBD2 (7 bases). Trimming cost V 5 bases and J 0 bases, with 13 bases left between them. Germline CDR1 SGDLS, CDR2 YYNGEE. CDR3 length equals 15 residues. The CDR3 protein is CASSRGAHSTDTQYF. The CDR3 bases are TGTGCCAGCAGTCGGGGGGCCCATAGCACAGATACGCAGTATTTT.

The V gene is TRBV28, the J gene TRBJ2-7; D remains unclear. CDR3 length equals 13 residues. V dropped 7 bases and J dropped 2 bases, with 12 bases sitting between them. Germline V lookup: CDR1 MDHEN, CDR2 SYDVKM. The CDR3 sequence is CASISSTTYEQYF. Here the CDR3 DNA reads TGTGCCAGCATATCCTCTACTACCTACGAGCAGTACTTC. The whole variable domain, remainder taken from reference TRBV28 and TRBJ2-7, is DVKVTQSSRYLVKRTGEKVFLECVQDMDHENMFWYRQDPGLGLRLIYFSYDVKMKEKGDIPEGYSVSREKKERFSLILESASTNQTSMYLCASISSTTYEQYFGPGTRLTVT.

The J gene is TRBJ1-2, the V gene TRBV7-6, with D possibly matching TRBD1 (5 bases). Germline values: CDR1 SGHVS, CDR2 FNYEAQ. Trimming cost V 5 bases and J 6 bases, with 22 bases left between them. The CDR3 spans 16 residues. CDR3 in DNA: TGTGCCAGCAGCCTGTCCGCAGTCGGGGGTATGGATGGCTACACCTTC. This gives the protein CASSLSAVGGMDGYTF.

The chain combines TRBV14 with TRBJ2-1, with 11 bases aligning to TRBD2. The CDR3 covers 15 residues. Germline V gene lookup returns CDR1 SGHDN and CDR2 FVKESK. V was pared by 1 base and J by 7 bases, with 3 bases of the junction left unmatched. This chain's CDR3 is CASSQVAGGPNEQFF. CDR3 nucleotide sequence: TGTGCCAGCAGCCAAGTAGCGGGAGGGCCAAATGAGCAGTTCTTC. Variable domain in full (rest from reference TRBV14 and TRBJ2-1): EAGVTQFPSHSVIEKGQTVTLRCDPISGHDNLYWYRRVMGKEIKFLLHFVKESKQDESGMPNNRFLAERTGGTYSTLKVQPAELEDSGVYFCASSQVAGGPNEQFFGPGTRLTVL.

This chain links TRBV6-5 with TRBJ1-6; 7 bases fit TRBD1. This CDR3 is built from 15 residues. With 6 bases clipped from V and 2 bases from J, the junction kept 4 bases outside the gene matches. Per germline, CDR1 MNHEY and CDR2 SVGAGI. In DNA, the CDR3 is TGTGCCAGCAGAGTCGGGACAGCCTATAATTCACCCCTCCACTTT. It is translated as CASRVGTAYNSPLHF.

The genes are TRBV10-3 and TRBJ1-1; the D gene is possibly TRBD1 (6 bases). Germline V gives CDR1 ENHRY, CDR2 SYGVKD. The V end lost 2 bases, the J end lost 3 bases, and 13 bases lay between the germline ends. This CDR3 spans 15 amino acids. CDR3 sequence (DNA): TGTGCCATCAGTGAGATCAGAGGGGGGGACACTGAAGCTTTCTTT. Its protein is CAISEIRGGDTEAFF.

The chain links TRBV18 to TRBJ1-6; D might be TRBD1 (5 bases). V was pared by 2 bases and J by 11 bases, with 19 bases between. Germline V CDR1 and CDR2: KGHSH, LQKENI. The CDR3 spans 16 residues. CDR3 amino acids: CASSPGGTMGFPPLHF. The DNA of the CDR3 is TGTGCCAGCTCACCAGGGGGGACGATGGGGTTTCCACCCCTCCACTTT. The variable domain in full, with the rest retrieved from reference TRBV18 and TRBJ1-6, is NAGVMQNPRHLVRRRGQEARLRCSPMKGHSHVYWYRQLPEEGLKFMVYLQKENIIDESGMPKERFSAEFPKEGPSILRIQQVVRGDSAAYFCASSPGGTMGFPPLHFGNGTRLTVT.

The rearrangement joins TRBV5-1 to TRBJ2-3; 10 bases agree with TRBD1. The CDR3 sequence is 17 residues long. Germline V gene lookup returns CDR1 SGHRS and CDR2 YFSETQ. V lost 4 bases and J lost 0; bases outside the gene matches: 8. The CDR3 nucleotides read TGCGCCAGCAGCCCACGGACAGGGGGACTGAGCACAGATACGCAGTATTTT. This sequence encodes CASSPRTGGLSTDTQYF.

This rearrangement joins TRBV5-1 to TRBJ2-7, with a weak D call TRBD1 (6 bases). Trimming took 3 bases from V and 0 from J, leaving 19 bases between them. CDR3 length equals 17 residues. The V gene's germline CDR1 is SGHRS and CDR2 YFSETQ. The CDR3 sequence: CASSSGRPRGGSYEQYF. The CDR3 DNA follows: TGCGCCAGCAGCTCGGGCCGCCCCAGAGGGGGCTCCTACGAGCAGTACTTC.

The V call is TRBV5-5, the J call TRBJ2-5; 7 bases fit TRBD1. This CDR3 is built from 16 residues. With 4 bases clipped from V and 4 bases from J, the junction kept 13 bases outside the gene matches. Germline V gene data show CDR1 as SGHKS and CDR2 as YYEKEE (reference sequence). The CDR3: CASSKLQGQVGETQYF. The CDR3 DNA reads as TGTGCCAGCAGCAAATTACAGGGGCAGGTGGGAGAGACCCAGTACTTC.

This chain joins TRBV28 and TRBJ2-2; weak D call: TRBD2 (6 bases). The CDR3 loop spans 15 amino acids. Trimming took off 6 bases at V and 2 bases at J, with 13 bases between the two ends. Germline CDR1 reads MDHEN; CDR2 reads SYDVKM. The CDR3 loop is CASRSGGGNTGELFF. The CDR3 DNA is TGTGCCAGCAGGTCCGGGGGAGGTAACACCGGGGAGCTGTTTTTT.

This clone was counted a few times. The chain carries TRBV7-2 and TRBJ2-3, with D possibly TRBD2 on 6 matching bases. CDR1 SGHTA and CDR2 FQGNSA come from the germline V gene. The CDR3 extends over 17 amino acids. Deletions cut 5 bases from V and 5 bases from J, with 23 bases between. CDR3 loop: CASSPTGNSIGGDTQYF. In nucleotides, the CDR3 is TGTGCCAGCAGCCCGACCGGGAACAGTATCGGGGGAGATACGCAGTATTTT.

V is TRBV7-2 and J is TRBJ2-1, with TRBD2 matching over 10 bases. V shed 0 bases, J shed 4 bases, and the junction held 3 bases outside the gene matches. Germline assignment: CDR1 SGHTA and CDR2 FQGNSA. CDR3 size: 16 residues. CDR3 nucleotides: TGTGCCAGCAGCTTAGCTCCAGCGGGGGGGTACAATGAGCAGTTCTTC. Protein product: CASSLAPAGGYNEQFF.

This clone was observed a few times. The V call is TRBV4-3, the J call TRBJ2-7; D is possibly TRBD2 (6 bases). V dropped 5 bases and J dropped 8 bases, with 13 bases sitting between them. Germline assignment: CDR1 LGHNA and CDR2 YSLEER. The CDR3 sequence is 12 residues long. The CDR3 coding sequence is TGCGCCAGCAGCTGGGGGGTGGGGCAGCAGTACTTC. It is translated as CASSWGVGQQYF.

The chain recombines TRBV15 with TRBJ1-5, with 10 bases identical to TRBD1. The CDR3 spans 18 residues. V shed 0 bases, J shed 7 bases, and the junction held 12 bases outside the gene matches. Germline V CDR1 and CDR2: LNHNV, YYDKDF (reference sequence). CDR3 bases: TGTGCCACCAGCAGAGATCCCAGGGACAGGGGCTTCTACCAGCCCCAGCATTTT. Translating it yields CATSRDPRDRGFYQPQHF.

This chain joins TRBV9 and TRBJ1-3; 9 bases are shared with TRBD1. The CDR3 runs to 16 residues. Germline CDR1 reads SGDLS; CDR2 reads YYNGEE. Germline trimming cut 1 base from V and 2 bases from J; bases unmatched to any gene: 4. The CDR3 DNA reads TGTGCCAGCAGCGTAACAGGGGGCGAAGCTGGAAACACCATATATTTT. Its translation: CASSVTGGEAGNTIYF.

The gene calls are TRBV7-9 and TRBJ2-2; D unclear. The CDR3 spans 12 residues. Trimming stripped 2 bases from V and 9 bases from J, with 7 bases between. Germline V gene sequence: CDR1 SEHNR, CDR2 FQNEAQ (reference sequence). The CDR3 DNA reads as TGTGCCAGCAGCTTATTCTCCCGGGAGCTGTTTTTT. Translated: CASSLFSRELFF.

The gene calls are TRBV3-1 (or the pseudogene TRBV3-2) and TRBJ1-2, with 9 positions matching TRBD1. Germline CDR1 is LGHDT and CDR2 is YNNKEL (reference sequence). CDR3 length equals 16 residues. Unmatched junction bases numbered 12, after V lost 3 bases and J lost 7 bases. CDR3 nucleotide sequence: TGTGCCAGCAGCCACCCCAACTTACAGGGGGCGGCTGGCTACACCTTC. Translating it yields CASSHPNLQGAAGYTF.

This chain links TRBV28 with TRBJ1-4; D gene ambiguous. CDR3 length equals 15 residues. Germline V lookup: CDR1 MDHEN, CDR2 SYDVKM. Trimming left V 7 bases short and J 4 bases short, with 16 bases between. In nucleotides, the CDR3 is TGTGCCAGCAATAAAAAGTGGAGTCTTAATGAAAAACTGTTTTTT. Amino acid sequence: CASNKKWSLNEKLFF.

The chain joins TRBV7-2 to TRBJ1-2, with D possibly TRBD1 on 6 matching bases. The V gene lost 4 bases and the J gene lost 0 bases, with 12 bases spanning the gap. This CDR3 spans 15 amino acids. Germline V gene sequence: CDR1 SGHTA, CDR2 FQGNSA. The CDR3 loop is CASSSGVIANYGYTF. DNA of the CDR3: TGTGCCAGCAGCTCAGGGGTTATAGCTAACTATGGCTACACCTTC.